The source of this T cell receptor beta chain is a study of shared clonotypes between healthy human individuals. The authors split each subset's genomic DNA evenly across several immunoSEQ plates. Sorted-subset replicate PCR reactions contained roughly 200 ng DNA, corresponding to tens of thousands of T cell genomes. Data came from immunoSEQ multiplex PCR; TCRdb stores just in-frame clones and leaves some out. The top ten clones hold around 0.4% of a sample with 2,500,000 or so clones, roughly 93% of them seen once. This clone was counted once. Both subsets, CD45RA+ naive and CD45RA-negative memory, were split from the CD4+ cells. Germline V gene sequence: CDR1 SGHAT, CDR2 FQDESV (reference sequence). This CDR3 spans 17 amino acids. Trimming took 7 bases from V and 9 from J; bases not matched to a gene: 13.

The sample was naive CD4+ T cells from PBMCs. The subset is: CD45RA+ positively selected. The receptor was derived from a man between 18 and 29 years old in good health. Some clones in this sample may be carry-over from other donors' samples. The chain combines TRBV11-1 with TRBJ2-1, with 15 bases fitting TRBD2. Here the CDR3 DNA reads TGTGCCAGCATCGGAGCGGGACTAGCGGGAGGCGCGGGTGAGCAGTTCTTC. This translates into CASIGAGLAGGAGEQFF.